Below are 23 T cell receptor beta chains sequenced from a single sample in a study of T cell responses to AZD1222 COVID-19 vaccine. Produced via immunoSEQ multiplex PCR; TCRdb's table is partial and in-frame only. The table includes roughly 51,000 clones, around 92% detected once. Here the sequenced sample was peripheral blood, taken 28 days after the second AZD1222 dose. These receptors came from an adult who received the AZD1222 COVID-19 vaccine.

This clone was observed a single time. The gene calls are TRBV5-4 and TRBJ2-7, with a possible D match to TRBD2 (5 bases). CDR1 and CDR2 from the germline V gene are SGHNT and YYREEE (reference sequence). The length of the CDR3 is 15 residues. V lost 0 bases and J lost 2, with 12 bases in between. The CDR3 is CASSLGGLAPYEQYF. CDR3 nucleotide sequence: TGTGCCAGCAGCTTGGGAGGGTTGGCCCCCTACGAGCAGTACTTC. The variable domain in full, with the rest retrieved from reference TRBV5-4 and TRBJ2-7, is ETGVTQSPTHLIKTRGQQVTLRCSSQSGHNTVSWYQQALGQGPQFIFQYYREEENGRGNFPPRFSGLQFPNYSSELNVNALELDDSALYLCASSLGGLAPYEQYFGPGTRLTVT.

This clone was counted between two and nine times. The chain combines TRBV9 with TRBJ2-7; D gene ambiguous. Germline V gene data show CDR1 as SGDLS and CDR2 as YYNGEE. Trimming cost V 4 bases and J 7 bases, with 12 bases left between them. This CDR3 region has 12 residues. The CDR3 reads CASSPSGEEQYF. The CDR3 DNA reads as TGTGCCAGCAGCCCAAGTGGAGAAGAGCAGTACTTC.

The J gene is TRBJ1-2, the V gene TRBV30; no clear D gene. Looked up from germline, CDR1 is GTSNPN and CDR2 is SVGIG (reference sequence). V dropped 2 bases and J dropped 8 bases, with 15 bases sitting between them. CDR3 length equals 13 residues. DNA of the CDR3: TGTGCCTGGAGTATAACGGAGCGACTGGGCTACACCTTC. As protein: CAWSITERLGYTF.

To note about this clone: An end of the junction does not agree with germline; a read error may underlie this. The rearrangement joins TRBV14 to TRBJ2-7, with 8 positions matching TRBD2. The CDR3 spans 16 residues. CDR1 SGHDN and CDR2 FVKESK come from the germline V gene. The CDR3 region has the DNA TGTGCCAGCAGCCCCCCGCGAAGCGGGAGCTCCGACGAGCAGTACTTC. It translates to CASSPPRSGSSDEQYF.

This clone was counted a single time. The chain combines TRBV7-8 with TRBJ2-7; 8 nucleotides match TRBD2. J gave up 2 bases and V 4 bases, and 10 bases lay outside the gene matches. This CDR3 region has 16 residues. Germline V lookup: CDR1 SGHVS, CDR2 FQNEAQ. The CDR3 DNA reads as TGTGCCAGCAGCTCCTCTACGGGGGGGCCTCCCTACGAGCAGTACTTC. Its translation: CASSSSTGGPPYEQYF.

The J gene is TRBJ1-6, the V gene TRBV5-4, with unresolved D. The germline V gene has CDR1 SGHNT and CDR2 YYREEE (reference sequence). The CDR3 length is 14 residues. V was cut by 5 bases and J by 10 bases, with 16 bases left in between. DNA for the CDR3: TGTGCCAGCAGAAACACAGATATCTACTCACCCCTCCACTTT. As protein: CASRNTDIYSPLHF. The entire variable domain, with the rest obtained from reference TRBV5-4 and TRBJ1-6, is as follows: ETGVTQSPTHLIKTRGQQVTLRCSSQSGHNTVSWYQQALGQGPQFIFQYYREEENGRGNFPPRFSGLQFPNYSSELNVNALELDDSALYLCASRNTDIYSPLHFGNGTRLTVT.

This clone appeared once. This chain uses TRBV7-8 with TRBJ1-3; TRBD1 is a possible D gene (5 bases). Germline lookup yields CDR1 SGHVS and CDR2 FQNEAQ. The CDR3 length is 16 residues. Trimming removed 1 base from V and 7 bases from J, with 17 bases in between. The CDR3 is CASSLGRAAGDNTIYF. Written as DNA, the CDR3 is TGTGCCAGCAGCTTAGGGCGGGCGGCTGGGGACAACACCATATATTTT. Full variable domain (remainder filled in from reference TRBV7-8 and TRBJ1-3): GAGVSQSPRYKVAKRGQDVALRCDPISGHVSLFWYQQALGQGPEFLTYFQNEAQLDKSGLPSDRFFAERPEGSVSTLKIQRTQQEDSAVYLCASSLGRAAGDNTIYFGEGSWLTVV.

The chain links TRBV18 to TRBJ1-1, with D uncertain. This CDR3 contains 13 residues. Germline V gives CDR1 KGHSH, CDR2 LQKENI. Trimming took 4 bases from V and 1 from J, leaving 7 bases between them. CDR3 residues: CASSREGNTEAFF. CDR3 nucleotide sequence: TGTGCCAGCTCACGTGAGGGGAACACTGAAGCTTTCTTT. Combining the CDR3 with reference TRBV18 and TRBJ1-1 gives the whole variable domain NAGVMQNPRHLVRRRGQEARLRCSPMKGHSHVYWYRQLPEEGLKFMVYLQKENIIDESGMPKERFSAEFPKEGPSILRIQQVVRGDSAAYFCASSREGNTEAFFGQGTRLTVV.

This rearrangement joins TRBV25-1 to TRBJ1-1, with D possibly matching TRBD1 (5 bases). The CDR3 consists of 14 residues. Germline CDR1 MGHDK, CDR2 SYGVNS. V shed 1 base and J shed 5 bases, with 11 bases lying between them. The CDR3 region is CASSELGGRTEAFF. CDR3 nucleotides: TGTGCCAGCAGTGAATTGGGGGGTCGGACTGAAGCTTTCTTT.

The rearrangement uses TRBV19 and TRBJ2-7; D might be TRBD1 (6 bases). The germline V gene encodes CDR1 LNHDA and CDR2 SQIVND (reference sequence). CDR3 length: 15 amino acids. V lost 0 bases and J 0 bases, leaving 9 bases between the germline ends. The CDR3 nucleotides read TGTGCCAGTAGTATAGACAGGGGCCTCTCCTACGAGCAGTACTTC. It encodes CASSIDRGLSYEQYF.

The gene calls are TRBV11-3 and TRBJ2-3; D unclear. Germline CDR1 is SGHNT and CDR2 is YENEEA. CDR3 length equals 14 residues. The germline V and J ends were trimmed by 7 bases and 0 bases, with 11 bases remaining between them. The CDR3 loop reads CASTLTTSTDTQYF. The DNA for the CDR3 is TGTGCCAGCACCCTAACCACTAGCACAGATACGCAGTATTTT.

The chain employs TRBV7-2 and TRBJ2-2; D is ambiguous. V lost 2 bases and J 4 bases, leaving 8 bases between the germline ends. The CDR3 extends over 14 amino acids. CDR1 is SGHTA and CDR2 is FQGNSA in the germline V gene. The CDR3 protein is CASSLSSATGELFF. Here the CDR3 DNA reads TGTGCCAGCAGCTTAAGTTCTGCCACCGGGGAGCTGTTTTTT. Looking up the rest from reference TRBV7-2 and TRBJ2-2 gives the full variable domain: GAGVSQSPSNKVTEKGKDVELRCDPISGHTALYWYRQSLGQGLEFLIYFQGNSAPDKSGLPSDRFSAERTGGSVSTLTIQRTQQEDSAVYLCASSLSSATGELFFGEGSRLTVL.

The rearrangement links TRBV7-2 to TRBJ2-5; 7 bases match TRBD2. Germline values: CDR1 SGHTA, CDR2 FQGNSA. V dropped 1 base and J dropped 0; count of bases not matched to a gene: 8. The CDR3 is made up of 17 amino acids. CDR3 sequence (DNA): TGTGCCAGCAGCTTAGGGGGAGGGCTAGCGCACCAAGAGACCCAGTACTTC. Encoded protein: CASSLGGGLAHQETQYF.

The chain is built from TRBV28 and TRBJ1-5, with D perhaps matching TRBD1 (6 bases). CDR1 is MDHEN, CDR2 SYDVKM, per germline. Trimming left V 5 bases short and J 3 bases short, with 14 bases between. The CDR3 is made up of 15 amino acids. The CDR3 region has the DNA TGTGCCAGCAGTCCGGGGGGGCCCTACAATCAGCCCCAGCATTTT. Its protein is CASSPGGPYNQPQHF. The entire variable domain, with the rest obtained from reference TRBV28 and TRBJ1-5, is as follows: DVKVTQSSRYLVKRTGEKVFLECVQDMDHENMFWYRQDPGLGLRLIYFSYDVKMKEKGDIPEGYSVSREKKERFSLILESASTNQTSMYLCASSPGGPYNQPQHFGDGTRLSIL.

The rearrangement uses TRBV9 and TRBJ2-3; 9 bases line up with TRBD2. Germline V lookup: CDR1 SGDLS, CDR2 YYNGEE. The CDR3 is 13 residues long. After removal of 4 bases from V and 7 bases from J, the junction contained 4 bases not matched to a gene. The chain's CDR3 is CASSPGTSNTQYF. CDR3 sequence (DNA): TGTGCCAGCAGCCCCGGGACTAGCAATACGCAGTATTTT.

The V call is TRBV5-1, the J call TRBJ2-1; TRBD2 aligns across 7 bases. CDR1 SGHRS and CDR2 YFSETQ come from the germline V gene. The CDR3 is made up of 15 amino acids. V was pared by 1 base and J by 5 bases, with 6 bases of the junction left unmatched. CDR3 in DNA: TGCGCCAGCAGCTTGACGAGCGGGGAGAACAATGAGCAGTTCTTC. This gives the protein CASSLTSGENNEQFF.

The chain's CDR3 is CASSPSFTDTQYF. CDR3 nucleotide sequence: TGTGCCAGCAGCCCCTCGTTCACAGATACGCAGTATTTT. This chain uses TRBV7-2 with TRBJ2-3; the D is unclear. The CDR3 contains 13 residues. Germline CDR1 SGHTA, CDR2 FQGNSA. V was pared by 5 bases and J by 2 bases, with 8 bases between. Complete variable domain (other parts from reference TRBV7-2 and TRBJ2-3): GAGVSQSPSNKVTEKGKDVELRCDPISGHTALYWYRQSLGQGLEFLIYFQGNSAPDKSGLPSDRFSAERTGGSVSTLTIQRTQQEDSAVYLCASSPSFTDTQYFGPGTRLTVL.

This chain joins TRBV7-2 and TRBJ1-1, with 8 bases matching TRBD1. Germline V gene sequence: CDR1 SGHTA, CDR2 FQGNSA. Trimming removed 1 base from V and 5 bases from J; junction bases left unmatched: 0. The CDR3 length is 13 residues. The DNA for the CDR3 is TGTGCCAGCAGCTTAGGGACAGGGACTGAAGCTTTCTTT. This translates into CASSLGTGTEAFF.

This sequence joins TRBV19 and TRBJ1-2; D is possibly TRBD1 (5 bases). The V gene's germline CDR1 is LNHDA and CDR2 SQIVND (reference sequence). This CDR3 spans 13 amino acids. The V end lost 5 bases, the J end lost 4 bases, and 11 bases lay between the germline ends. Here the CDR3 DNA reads TGTGCCAGTAGTCTGGGGGGGACCTATGGCTACACCTTC. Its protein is CASSLGGTYGYTF.

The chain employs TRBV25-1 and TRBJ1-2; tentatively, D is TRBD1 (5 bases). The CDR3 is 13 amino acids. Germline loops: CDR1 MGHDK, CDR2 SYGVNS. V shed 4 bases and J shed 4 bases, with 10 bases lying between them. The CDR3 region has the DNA TGTGCCAGCAGTGTGGGGGGTGTCTATGGCTACACCTTC. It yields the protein CASSVGGVYGYTF.

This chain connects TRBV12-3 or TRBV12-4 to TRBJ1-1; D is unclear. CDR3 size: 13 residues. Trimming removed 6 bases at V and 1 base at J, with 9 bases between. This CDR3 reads CASSSGENTEAFF. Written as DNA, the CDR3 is TGTGCCAGCAGCAGTGGCGAGAACACTGAAGCTTTCTTT.

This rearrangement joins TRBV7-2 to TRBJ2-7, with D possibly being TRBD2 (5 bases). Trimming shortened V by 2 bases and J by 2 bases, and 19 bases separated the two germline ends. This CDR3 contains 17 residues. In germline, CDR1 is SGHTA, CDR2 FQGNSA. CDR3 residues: CASSLRAGLATTYEQYF. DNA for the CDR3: TGTGCCAGCAGCTTAAGGGCGGGCCTGGCTACGACCTACGAGCAGTACTTC.

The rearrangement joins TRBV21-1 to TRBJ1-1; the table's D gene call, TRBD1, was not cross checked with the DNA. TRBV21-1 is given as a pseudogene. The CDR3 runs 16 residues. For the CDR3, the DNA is TGTGCCAGCAGCCTTAGAGACAGGGGGCTTAACACTGAAGCTTTCTTT. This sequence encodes CASSLRDRGLNTEAFF.